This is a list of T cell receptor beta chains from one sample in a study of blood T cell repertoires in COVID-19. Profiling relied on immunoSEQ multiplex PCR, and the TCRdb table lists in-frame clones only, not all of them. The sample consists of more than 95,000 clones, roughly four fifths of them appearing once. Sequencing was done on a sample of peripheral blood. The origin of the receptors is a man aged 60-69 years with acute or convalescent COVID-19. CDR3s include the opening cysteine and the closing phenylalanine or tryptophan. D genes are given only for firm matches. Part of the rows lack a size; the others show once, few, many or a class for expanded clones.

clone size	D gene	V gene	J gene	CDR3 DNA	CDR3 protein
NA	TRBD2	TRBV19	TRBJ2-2	TGTGCCAGTAGTATTGTAGGACTAGCGGGAGGAACCAGCACCGGGGAGCTGTTTTTT	CASSIVGLAGGTSTGELFF
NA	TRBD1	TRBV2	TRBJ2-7	TGTGCCAGCAGTGTGACAGGGGGCAACGAGCAGTACTTC	CASSVTGGNEQYF
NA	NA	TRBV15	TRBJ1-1	TGTGCCACCAGCAGAAGTAGCACTCCGAACACTGAAGCTTTCTTT	CATSRSSTPNTEAFF
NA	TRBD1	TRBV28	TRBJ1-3	TGTGCCAGCAGTTTAGCGGGGGCAGGGGGCATTGGAAACACCATATATTTT	CASSLAGAGGIGNTIYF
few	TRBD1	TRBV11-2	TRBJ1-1	TGTGCCAGCAGCTTATTAACAGGGGGCGCCGGTGAAGCTTTCTTT	CASSLLTGGAGEAFF
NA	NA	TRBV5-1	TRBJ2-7	TGCGCCAGCAGTCTGGGGCTGACAGTCTCCTACGAGCAGTACTTC	CASSLGLTVSYEQYF
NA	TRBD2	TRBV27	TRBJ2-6	TGTGCCAGCAGTCCATCCGGGACTAGAACCCCTGGGGCCAACGTCCTGACTTTC	CASSPSGTRTPGANVLTF
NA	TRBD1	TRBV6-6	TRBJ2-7	TGTGCCAGCAGTTACCCGGGACAGGGGAACTACGAGCAGTACTTC	CASSYPGQGNYEQYF
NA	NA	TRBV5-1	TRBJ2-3	TGCGCCAGCAGCTTCGGCGGGGGCCGGACAGATACGCAGTATTTT	CASSFGGGRTDTQYF
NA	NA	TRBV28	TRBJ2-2	TGTGCCAGCAGTAAACGGGGTTTGGCCGGGGAGCTGTTTTTT	CASSKRGLAGELFF
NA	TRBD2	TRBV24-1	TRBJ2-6	TGTGCCACCAGTGACTCGGGGGGTTTAGGCTCTGGGGCCAACGTCCTGACTTTC	CATSDSGGLGSGANVLTF
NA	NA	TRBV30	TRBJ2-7	TGTGCCTGGAGCCGTAGGGGTACCTACGAGCAGTACTTC	CAWSRRGTYEQYF
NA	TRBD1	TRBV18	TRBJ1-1	TGTGCCAGCTCAGGACAGGTGGGTTCAGGCACTGAAGCTTTCTTT	CASSGQVGSGTEAFF
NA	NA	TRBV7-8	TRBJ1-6	TGTGCCAGCAGCTTGGGGAGCTCCTATAATTCACCCCTCCACTTT	CASSLGSSYNSPLHF
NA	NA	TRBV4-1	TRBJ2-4	TGCGCCAGCAGCCAAGGCACAGGGTCTGGCATTCAGTACTTC	CASSQGTGSGIQYF
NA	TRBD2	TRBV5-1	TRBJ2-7	TGCGCCAGCAGATATCTAGCGGGAGGGACCTACGAGCAGTACTTC	CASRYLAGGTYEQYF
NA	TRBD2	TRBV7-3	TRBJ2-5	TGTGCCAGCAGCCCCCAACTAGCGGGAATGGAGACCCAGTACTTC	CASSPQLAGMETQYF
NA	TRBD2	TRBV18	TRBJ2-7	TGTGCCAGCTCATCCCGACTAGCGGGAGCCTACGAGCAGTACTTC	CASSSRLAGAYEQYF
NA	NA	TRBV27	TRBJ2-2	TGTGCCAGCAGTCTAGGGGGGGGAGTGGGCACCGGGGAGCTGTTTTTT	CASSLGGGVGTGELFF
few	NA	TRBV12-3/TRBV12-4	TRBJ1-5	TGTGCCAGCAGTCCTACCAGGGATCAGCCCCAGCATTTT	CASSPTRDQPQHF
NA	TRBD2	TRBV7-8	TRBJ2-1	TGTGCCAGCACCCTGCTAGCGGGCCCTTCTGTCGGTTATTACAATGAGCAGTTCTTC	CASTLLAGPSVGYYNEQFF
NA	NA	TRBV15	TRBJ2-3	TGTGCCACCAGCAGAGAGAGGGGGTATATGAGGGATAGCACAGATACGCAGTATTTT	CATSRERGYMRDSTDTQYF
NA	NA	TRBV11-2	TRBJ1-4	TGTGCCAGCAGCTTAGACAGGACTAATGAAAAACTGTTTTTT	CASSLDRTNEKLFF
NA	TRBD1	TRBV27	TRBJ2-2	TGTGCCAGCAGTTCCTTTATCCAGACAGGGCACTCGAACACCGGGGAGCTGTTTTTT	CASSSFIQTGHSNTGELFF
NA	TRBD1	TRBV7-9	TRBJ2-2	TGTGCCAGCAGCGTCTACAGGGGAATACCGGAAACCGGGGAGCTGTTTTTT	CASSVYRGIPETGELFF
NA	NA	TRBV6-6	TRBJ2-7	TGTGCCAGCAGTTACTCTCTTTACGAGCAGTACTTC	CASSYSLYEQYF
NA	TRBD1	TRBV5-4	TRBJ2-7	TGTGCCAGCAGCCTAGTGGACAGGGGGTACGAGCAGTACTTC	CASSLVDRGYEQYF
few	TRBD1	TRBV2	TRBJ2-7	TGTGCCAGCAGTGCACAGGGGGCCTCTTACGAGCAGTACTTC	CASSAQGASYEQYF
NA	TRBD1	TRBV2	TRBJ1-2	TGTGCCAGCAGTGTATATGGGACAGGGGGCTTCGGCTATGGCTACACCTTC	CASSVYGTGGFGYGYTF
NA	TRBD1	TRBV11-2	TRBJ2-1	TGTGCCAGCAGCTGGGGACAGGGGTCCTACAATGAGCAGTTCTTC	CASSWGQGSYNEQFF